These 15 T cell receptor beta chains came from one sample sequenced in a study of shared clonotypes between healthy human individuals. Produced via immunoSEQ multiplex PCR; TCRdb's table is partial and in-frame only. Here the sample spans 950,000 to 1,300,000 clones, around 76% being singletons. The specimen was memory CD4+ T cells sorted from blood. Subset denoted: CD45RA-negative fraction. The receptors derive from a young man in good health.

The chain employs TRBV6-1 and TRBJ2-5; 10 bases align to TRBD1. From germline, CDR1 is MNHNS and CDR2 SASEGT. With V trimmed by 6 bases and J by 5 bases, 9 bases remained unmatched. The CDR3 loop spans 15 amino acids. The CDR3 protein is CASRLGTGEWETQYF. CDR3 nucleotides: TGTGCCAGCAGGCTTGGGACAGGGGAGTGGGAGACCCAGTACTTC.

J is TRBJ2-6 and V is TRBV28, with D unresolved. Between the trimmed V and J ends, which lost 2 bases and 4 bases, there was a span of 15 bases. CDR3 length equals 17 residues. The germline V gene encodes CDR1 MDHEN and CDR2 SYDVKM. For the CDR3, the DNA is TGTGCCAGCAGTTTAAGGGCCGGACGGCTCGGGGCCAACGTCCTGACTTTC. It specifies CASSLRAGRLGANVLTF.

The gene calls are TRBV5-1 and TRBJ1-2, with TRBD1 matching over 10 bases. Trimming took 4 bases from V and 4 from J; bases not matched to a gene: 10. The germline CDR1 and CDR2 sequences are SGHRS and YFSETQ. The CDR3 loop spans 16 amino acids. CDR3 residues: CASSPDPGTGAYGYTF. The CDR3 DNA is TGCGCCAGCAGCCCGGACCCGGGGACAGGGGCCTATGGCTACACCTTC.

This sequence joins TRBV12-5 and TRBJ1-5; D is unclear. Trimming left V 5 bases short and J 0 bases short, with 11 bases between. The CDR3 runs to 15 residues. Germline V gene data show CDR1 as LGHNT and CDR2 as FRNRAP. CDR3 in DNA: TGTGCTAGTGGTCTGGACGGGTATAGCAATCAGCCCCAGCATTTT. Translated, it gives CASGLDGYSNQPQHF.

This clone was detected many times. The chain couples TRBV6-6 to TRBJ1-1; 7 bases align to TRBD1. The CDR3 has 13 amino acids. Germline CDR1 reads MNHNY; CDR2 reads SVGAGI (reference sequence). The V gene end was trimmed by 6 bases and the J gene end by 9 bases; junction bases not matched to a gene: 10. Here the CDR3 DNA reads TGTGCCAGCAGCCAAAATCGACAGGGCCAAGCTTTCTTT. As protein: CASSQNRQGQAFF.

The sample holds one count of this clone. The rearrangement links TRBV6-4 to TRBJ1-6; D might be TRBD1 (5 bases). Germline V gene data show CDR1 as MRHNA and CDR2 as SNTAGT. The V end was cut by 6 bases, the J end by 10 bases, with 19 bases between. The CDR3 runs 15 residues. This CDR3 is CASSALGGSNSPLHF. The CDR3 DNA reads TGTGCCAGCAGCGCGCTTGGGGGGTCTAACTCACCCCTCCACTTT.

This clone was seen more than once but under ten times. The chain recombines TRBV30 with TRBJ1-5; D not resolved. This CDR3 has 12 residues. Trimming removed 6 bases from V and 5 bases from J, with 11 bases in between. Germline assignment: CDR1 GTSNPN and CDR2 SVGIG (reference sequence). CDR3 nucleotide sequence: TGTGCCTGTGGGGATGGATATCAGCCCCAGCATTTT. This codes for CACGDGYQPQHF.

In DNA, the CDR3 is TGTGCCTGGAGGAGGACAGGGAACTCTGGAAACACCATATATTTT. Translating it yields CAWRRTGNSGNTIYF. The rearrangement uses TRBV30 and TRBJ1-3, with 8 bases identical to TRBD1. CDR3 length equals 15 residues. The germline V gene encodes CDR1 GTSNPN and CDR2 SVGIG (reference sequence). V lost 3 bases and J lost 0; bases outside the gene matches: 4.

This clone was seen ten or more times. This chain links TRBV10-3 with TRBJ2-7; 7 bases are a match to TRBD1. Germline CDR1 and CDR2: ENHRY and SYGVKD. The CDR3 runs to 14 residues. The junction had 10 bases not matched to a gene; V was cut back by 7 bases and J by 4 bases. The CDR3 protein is CAITKGALEYEQYF. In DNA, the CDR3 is TGTGCCATCACCAAGGGGGCCTTAGAATACGAGCAGTACTTC.

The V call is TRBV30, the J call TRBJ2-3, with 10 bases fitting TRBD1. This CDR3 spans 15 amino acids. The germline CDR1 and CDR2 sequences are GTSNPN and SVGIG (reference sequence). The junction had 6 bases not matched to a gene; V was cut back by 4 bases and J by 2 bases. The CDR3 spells CAWTYGTGVTDTQYF. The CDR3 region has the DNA TGTGCCTGGACCTATGGGACAGGGGTCACAGATACGCAGTATTTT.

In DNA, the CDR3 is TGTGCCTGGAGTGGAATAAGGACAGTCCTCTCTGGGGCCAACGTCCTGACTTTC. It encodes CAWSGIRTVLSGANVLTF. The chain links TRBV30 to TRBJ2-6; D possibly corresponds to TRBD1 (6 bases). The V gene lost 1 base and the J gene lost 0 bases, with 16 bases spanning the gap. This CDR3 region has 18 residues. The germline V gene encodes CDR1 GTSNPN and CDR2 SVGIG (reference sequence).

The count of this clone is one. CDR3 bases: TGTGCCAGCAGCAAGACAGGGGCTAATGAAAAACTGTTTTTT. This codes for CASSKTGANEKLFF. The rearrangement uses TRBV5-4 and TRBJ1-4; the match to TRBD1 covers 8 bases. This CDR3 has 14 residues. V shed 4 bases and J 3 bases; nucleotides not matched to a gene: 2. The germline V gene encodes CDR1 SGHNT and CDR2 YYREEE (reference sequence).

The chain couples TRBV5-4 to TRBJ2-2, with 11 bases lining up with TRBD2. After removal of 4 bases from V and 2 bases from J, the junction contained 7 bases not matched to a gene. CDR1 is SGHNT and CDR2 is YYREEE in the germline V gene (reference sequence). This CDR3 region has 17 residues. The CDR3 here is CASSNLTSGINTGELFF. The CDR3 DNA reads TGTGCCAGCAGCAACCTGACTAGCGGGATTAACACCGGGGAGCTGTTTTTT.

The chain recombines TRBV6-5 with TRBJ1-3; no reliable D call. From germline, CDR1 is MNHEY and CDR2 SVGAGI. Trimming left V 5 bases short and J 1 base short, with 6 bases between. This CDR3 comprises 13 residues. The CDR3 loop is CASSAGSGNTIYF. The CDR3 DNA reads TGTGCCAGCAGTGCGGGGTCTGGAAACACCATATATTTT.

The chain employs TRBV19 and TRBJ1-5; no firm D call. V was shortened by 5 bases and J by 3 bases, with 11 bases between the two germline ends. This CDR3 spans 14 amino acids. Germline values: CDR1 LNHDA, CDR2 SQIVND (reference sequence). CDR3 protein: CASSAGFDNQPQHF. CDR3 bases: TGTGCCAGTAGTGCGGGGTTTGACAATCAGCCCCAGCATTTT.